A selection of T cell receptor beta chains follows, all from one sample in a study of metastatic and nonmetastatic thyroid tumors. TCRdb reassembled clones from the PCR reads with MiXCR. The sample records 14,000 or so clones, more than 20% being singletons. The sample consisted of blood. All receptors derive from a female donor with papillary thyroid cancer or a benign thyroid nodule (not recorded which). Some clones in this sample may be carry-over from other donors' samples. Each CDR3 is given with its conserved first and last residue. A D gene is named only where the DNA matches it firmly. The size entry is marked missing in some rows and otherwise reads once, few, many or a size class.

d_call	clone_size	j_call	v_call	cdr3_aa	cdr3_nt
TRBD2	many	TRBJ2-5	TRBV7-3	CASSPSRAGGQETQYF	TGTGCCAGCAGCCCTAGCAGAGCGGGGGGGCAAGAGACCCAGTACTTC
NA	few	TRBJ1-1	TRBV29-1	CSLGHIPLTEAFF	TGCAGCTTGGGACATATTCCTTTAACTGAAGCTTTCTTT
NA	NA	TRBJ2-1	TRBV9	CASGESSYNEQFF	TGTGCCAGCGGGGAGAGCTCCTACAATGAGCAGTTCTTC
NA	many	TRBJ1-1	TRBV6-4	CARNSYTEAFF	TGTGCCAGAAACAGTTACACTGAAGCTTTCTTT
TRBD1	many	TRBJ2-5	TRBV13	CASSLSRVGTGATQYF	TGTGCCAGCAGCCTCTCCAGGGTCGGGACAGGGGCGACCCAGTACTTC
NA	NA	TRBJ2-3	TRBV7-9	CASSVGPTDTQYF	TGTGCCAGCAGCGTAGGCCCCACAGATACGCAGTATTTT
NA	few	TRBJ1-5	TRBV6-1	CASRATGSNQPQHF	TGTGCCAGCAGAGCCACAGGTAGCAATCAGCCCCAGCATTTT
TRBD1	medium-sized	TRBJ2-7	TRBV20-1	CSARGQGAREQYF	TGCAGTGCTAGAGGGCAGGGGGCTAGGGAGCAGTACTTC
NA	many	TRBJ1-5	TRBV19	CASSIRYDYSNQPQHF	TGTGCCAGTAGTATAAGATACGATTATAGCAATCAGCCCCAGCATTTT
NA	few	TRBJ1-2	TRBV27	CASSLEGYGYTF	TGTGCCAGCAGCTTAGAGGGCTATGGCTACACCTTC
NA	NA	TRBJ1-5	TRBV30	CAWSMADAQPQHF	TGTGCCTGGAGTATGGCAGATGCCCAGCCCCAGCATTTT
NA	medium-sized	TRBJ1-1	TRBV28	CASSLFGAGLAFF	TGTGCCAGCAGTTTATTCGGGGCAGGGCTGGCTTTCTTT
NA	many	TRBJ2-3	TRBV6-1	CASKTGGGGTDTQYF	TGTGCCAGCAAGACGGGGGGCGGGGGCACAGATACGCAGTATTTT
TRBD2	medium-sized	TRBJ2-5	TRBV12-3/TRBV12-4	CASSFGSGRDETQYF	TGTGCCAGCAGTTTTGGTAGCGGGAGGGATGAGACCCAGTACTTC
NA	many	TRBJ1-5	TRBV10-3	CAISEANSNQPQHF	TGTGCCATCAGTGAGGCTAATAGCAATCAGCCCCAGCATTTT
NA	many	TRBJ2-7	TRBV5-4	CASSQSQGWANEQYF	TGTGCCAGCAGCCAATCACAGGGTTGGGCAAACGAGCAGTACTTC
NA	few	TRBJ1-6	TRBV6-1	CASSDWEYNSHIHF	TGTGCCAGCAGTGATTGGGAATATAATTCACACATCCACTTT
TRBD1	many	TRBJ2-5	TRBV7-3	CASSRTGGAAAETQYF	TGTGCCAGCAGCCGGACAGGGGGCGCGGCGGCAGAGACCCAGTACTTC
NA	many	TRBJ2-3	TRBV20-1	CSVPHRRGADTQYF	TGCAGTGTTCCCCATCGGAGGGGAGCAGATACGCAGTATTTT
TRBD2	medium-sized	TRBJ2-3	TRBV6-4	CASSDNREGISTDTQYF	TGTGCCAGCAGTGACAATCGGGAGGGGATTAGCACAGATACGCAGTATTTT
NA	NA	TRBJ1-4	TRBV9	CASSVGGKSELFF	TGTGCCAGCAGCGTAGGTGGGAAATCTGAACTGTTTTTT
NA	many	TRBJ1-1	TRBV10-2	CASSEVWGAVAEAFF	TGCGCCAGCAGTGAAGTATGGGGGGCAGTAGCTGAAGCTTTCTTT
NA	many	TRBJ1-2	TRBV7-8	CASSTVGGSAGYTF	TGTGCCAGCAGCACAGTCGGGGGGTCGGCAGGCTACACCTTC
TRBD1	medium-sized	TRBJ2-7	TRBV10-3	CAIRYGTGYYEQYF	TGTGCCATCAGGTACGGGACAGGGTACTACGAGCAGTACTTC
TRBD2	medium-sized	TRBJ2-7	TRBV6-1	CASSYIAGTLCWQYF	TGTGCCAGCAGCTATATAGCGGGGACGCTCTGCTGGCAGTACTTC
NA	many	TRBJ2-5	TRBV20-1	CSARVTSSQEGTQYF	TGCAGTGCTAGAGTCACTAGCAGCCAAGAAGGGACCCAGTACTTC
NA	NA	TRBJ1-3	TRBV15	CATSRDINLGNTIYF	TGTGCCACCAGCAGAGATATTAACCTGGGAAACACCATATATTTT
TRBD1	medium-sized	TRBJ2-7	TRBV10-3	CAIRGRGTGVYEQYF	TGTGCCATCAGGGGTCGGGGGACAGGGGTCTACGAGCAGTACTTC
TRBD2	many	TRBJ2-3	TRBV19	CASSAQGLAGPGTQYF	TGTGCCAGTAGTGCCCAGGGACTAGCGGGGCCGGGTACGCAGTATTTT
TRBD2	NA	TRBJ2-3	TRBV3-1	CAIIRGGHTQYF	TGTGCCATCATCCGCGGGGGTCATACGCAGTATTTT
NA	medium-sized	TRBJ1-5	TRBV6-1	CASREGHQNQPQHF	TGTGCCAGCAGGGAGGGACACCAAAATCAGCCCCAGCATTTT
NA	many	TRBJ1-1	TRBV11-2	CASSLGGAVSVNTEAFF	TGTGCCAGCAGTCTAGGGGGGGCTGTTAGCGTGAACACTGAAGCTTTCTTT
NA	NA	TRBJ1-1	TRBV20-1	CNADGPGDEAFF	TGCAATGCAGACGGACCCGGGGATGAAGCTTTCTTT
NA	NA	TRBJ2-6	TRBV4-1	CASSQDWDSGANVLTF	TGCGCCAGCAGCCAGGATTGGGATTCTGGGGCCAACGTCCTGACTTTC
NA	few	TRBJ1-3	TRBV6-1	CASTPRPNSGNTIYF	TGTGCCAGCACTCCCCGACCCAACTCTGGAAACACCATATATTTT
NA	medium-sized	TRBJ2-7	TRBV12-3/TRBV12-4	CASRERGLYEQYF	TGTGCCAGCAGGGAGAGGGGACTTTACGAGCAGTACTTC
TRBD2	NA	TRBJ2-7	TRBV19	CASSKLAGSSYEQYF	TGTGCCAGTAGTAAACTAGCGGGCTCATCCTACGAGCAGTACTTC
NA	medium-sized	TRBJ1-5	TRBV12-3/TRBV12-4	CASSPSDPLGNQPQHF	TGTGCCAGCAGCCCCTCAGACCCTCTGGGGAATCAGCCCCAGCATTTT
TRBD2	NA	TRBJ2-1	TRBV6-2/TRBV6-3	CASSYTRIGTSGGSGEQFF	TGTGCCAGCAGTTACACCCGGATTGGGACTAGCGGGGGGAGTGGTGAGCAGTTCTTC
TRBD2	NA	TRBJ2-1	TRBV11-3	CASSFERGSSYNEQFF	TGTGCCAGCAGCTTCGAGCGGGGGAGCTCCTACAATGAGCAGTTCTTC
NA	NA	TRBJ1-6	TRBV7-2	CASSSRDLDSPLHF	TGTGCCAGCAGCTCCAGGGATCTTGATTCACCCCTCCACTTT
TRBD1	few	TRBJ2-7	TRBV6-1	CASSDPGDRNSYEQYF	TGTGCCAGCAGTGATCCCGGGGACAGGAACTCCTACGAGCAGTACTTC
NA	few	TRBJ1-6	TRBV7-3	CASSLGILDSPLRF	TGTGCCAGCAGCTTAGGTATCCTGGATTCACCCCTCCGCTTT
TRBD2	NA	TRBJ2-1	TRBV28	CASSRATSGRWNEQFF	TGTGCCAGCAGCCGAGCTACTAGCGGGAGATGGAATGAGCAGTTCTTC
NA	few	TRBJ2-7	TRBV25-1	CASSVRDERQGDEQYF	TGTGCCAGCAGTGTACGGGACGAACGCCAGGGCGACGAGCAGTACTTC
NA	medium-sized	TRBJ2-7	TRBV24-1	CATSGPPGIGDYEQYF	TGTGCCACCAGTGGCCCACCTGGCATCGGGGATTACGAGCAGTACTTC
NA	NA	TRBJ2-5	TRBV7-2	CASSLARATQYF	TGTGCCAGCAGCTTAGCACGGGCCACCCAGTACTTC
TRBD1	many	TRBJ2-1	TRBV12-3/TRBV12-4	CASSKGTGREQFF	TGTGCCAGCAGTAAAGGGACAGGGCGCGAGCAGTTCTTC
TRBD1	NA	TRBJ1-2	TRBV5-1	CASSPDRVRGYTF	TGCGCCAGCAGCCCCGACAGGGTCCGTGGCTACACCTTC
TRBD1	many	TRBJ2-5	TRBV7-9	CASSLGDRGGGQETQYF	TGTGCCAGCAGCTTGGGGGACAGGGGAGGGGGACAAGAGACCCAGTACTTC
TRBD1	many	TRBJ2-3	TRBV5-6	CASNRGRRTDTQYF	TGTGCCAGCAACAGGGGGCGCCGCACAGATACGCAGTATTTT
NA	NA	TRBJ2-3	TRBV11-2	CASINGPRGTDTQYF	TGTGCCAGCATCAACGGTCCCCGGGGCACAGATACGCAGTATTTT
NA	many	TRBJ1-2	TRBV4-1	CASSQGQNFQYGYTF	TGCGCCAGCAGCCAAGGGCAGAACTTTCAATATGGCTACACCTTC
NA	NA	TRBJ2-2	TRBV12-3/TRBV12-4	CANSLVPANTGELFF	TGTGCCAACAGCCTGGTCCCCGCTAACACCGGGGAGCTGTTTTTT
TRBD1	NA	TRBJ1-1	TRBV11-3	CASSFHRGSTEAFF	TGTGCCAGCAGCTTTCACAGGGGGAGCACTGAAGCTTTCTTT